A selection of T cell receptor beta chains follows, all from one sample in a study of CD8+ T cells in alopecia areata. Clones were sequenced by immunoSEQ multiplex PCR, and TCRdb holds only the in-frame ones, with some missing. The repertoire holds about 210,000 clones, with under 40% as singletons. The sequences come from CD4+ T cells sorted from blood, collected around week 31, from a patient treated with tofacitinib. These receptors were collected from a human donor with alopecia areata. Each CDR3 is given with its conserved first and last residue.

v_call	j_call	cdr3_aa
TRBV30	TRBJ1-2	CAWSVRVGYGYTF
TRBV19	TRBJ2-2	CASSNPNTGELFF
TRBV29-1	TRBJ2-7	CSVYVTGAPTREQYF
TRBV7-9	TRBJ1-2	CASSLGGETYGYTF
TRBV4-1	TRBJ2-2	CASSPRQGANTGELFF
TRBV6-5	TRBJ2-7	CASSLGTSGSYEQYF
TRBV29-1	TRBJ1-2	CSVERGRANYGYTF
TRBV5-1	TRBJ2-1	CASSLMSSSYNEQFF
TRBV6-1	TRBJ1-1	CASRADGQTKAFF
TRBV7-6	TRBJ2-5	CASTQGGRETQYF
TRBV11-2	TRBJ2-3	CASSSYRGRTDTQYF
TRBV7-9	TRBJ2-7	CASIPGGNTYEQYF
TRBV7-2	TRBJ1-2	CASSLGSVNYGYTF
TRBV5-4	TRBJ2-2	CASSSDRGLAGNTGELFF
TRBV5-1	TRBJ2-7	CASSPAGGGAYHEQYF
TRBV13	TRBJ2-1	CASSFRTGGRHNEQFF
TRBV30	TRBJ1-1	CASRRGASTEAFF
TRBV5-1	TRBJ2-7	CASSLRVSGGPYEQYF
TRBV27	TRBJ2-3	CASSLYIAGGLPTQYF
TRBV6-6	TRBJ1-1	CASRFQERVWDTEAFF
TRBV11-2	TRBJ2-1	CASSLVLAAGNEQFF
TRBV10-3	TRBJ2-7	CAISERLQGVSYEQYF
TRBV7-3	TRBJ1-1	CASSLGGDSTEAFF
TRBV9	TRBJ1-1	CASSVVTPLANTEAFF
TRBV11-2	TRBJ2-1	CASTSLRERVNEQFF
TRBV7-2	TRBJ2-3	CASSFSGRDTQYF
TRBV29-1	TRBJ2-1	CSAPGRKGDEQFF
TRBV11-2	TRBJ2-1	CASSRTGTSYNEQFF
TRBV30	TRBJ2-5	CAWSVEDPQYF
TRBV9	TRBJ2-2	CASSPLNSGELFF
TRBV4-1	TRBJ2-5	CASSRLPGETQYF
TRBV6-5	TRBJ2-4	CATGQGAIQYF
TRBV5-1	TRBJ2-2	CASSLVVGVSSTGELFF
TRBV5-6	TRBJ2-7	CASSTGTAYEQYF
TRBV5-1	TRBJ2-1	CASSPGGVNYNEQFF
TRBV7-3	TRBJ2-6	CASSLNPGANVLTF
TRBV7-9	TRBJ1-4	CASRRQLNEKLFF
TRBV9	TRBJ2-2	CASSEQGANTGELFF
TRBV30	TRBJ2-7	CAWSDPLKVGAMEYF
TRBV7-9	TRBJ1-2	CASSPLEGGVYGYTF
TRBV27	TRBJ2-7	CASSFLGNAYEQYF
TRBV4-1	TRBJ2-5	CASSHSGLETQYF
TRBV30	TRBJ1-2	CAWSPSGISGGYTF
TRBV2	TRBJ1-2	CASSTGGADGYTF
TRBV6-6	TRBJ1-4	CASSYASTGEEEKLFF
TRBV30	TRBJ1-2	CAWRLEQGVGYGYTF